Sequencing of this T cell receptor (beta chain) was carried out in a study of graft-versus-host responses after intestinal transplantation. Lymphocytes from graft epithelium and lamina propria were isolated. TCRdb's table, derived via immunoSEQ multiplex PCR, lists solely in-frame clones and lacks some. The data show 13,000 to 15,000 clones, 70% to 85% seen once. CDR3 length: 13 amino acids. With 6 bases removed from V and 1 base from J, the gap between germline ends came to 9 bases. Germline V gene sequence: CDR1 MNHEY, CDR2 SMNVEV (reference sequence). This receptor was taken from a human patient who received an intestinal transplant, so some T cells may come from the graft donor. The sample here was ileum tissue, taken 16 days after intestinal transplant. The J gene is TRBJ2-5, the V gene TRBV27; D is perhaps TRBD2 (6 bases). The CDR3 sequence is CASSRRGQETQYF. Here the CDR3 DNA reads TGTGCCAGCAGCAGGAGGGGCCAAGAGACCCAGTACTTC.